This T cell receptor beta chain was captured by sequencing in a study of T cells in women clearing cervical HPV infection. V shed 5 bases, J shed 7 bases, and the junction held 5 bases outside the gene matches. Germline-derived CDR1 and CDR2 are DFQATT and SNEGSKA (reference sequence). This CDR3 has 12 residues. TCRdb's table, derived via immunoSEQ multiplex PCR, lists solely in-frame clones and lacks some. This table holds around 20,000 clones. As for this clone: From the germline J gene comes the end of the CDR3, since the read stops 3 residues before it.

This rearrangement joins TRBV20-1 to TRBJ2-1; 7 nucleotides agree with TRBD2. The TCR was taken from a woman between 18 and 69 years old with a cervical HPV16 infection that either progressed to CIN3+ or cleared (not recorded which). Sequences were obtained from blood buffy coat. Incomplete CDR3 DNA: TGCAGTGCTCGGCGGGGAGGGAATGAG. This sequence encodes CSARRGGNE. The whole CDR3 region reads CSARRGGNEQFF.